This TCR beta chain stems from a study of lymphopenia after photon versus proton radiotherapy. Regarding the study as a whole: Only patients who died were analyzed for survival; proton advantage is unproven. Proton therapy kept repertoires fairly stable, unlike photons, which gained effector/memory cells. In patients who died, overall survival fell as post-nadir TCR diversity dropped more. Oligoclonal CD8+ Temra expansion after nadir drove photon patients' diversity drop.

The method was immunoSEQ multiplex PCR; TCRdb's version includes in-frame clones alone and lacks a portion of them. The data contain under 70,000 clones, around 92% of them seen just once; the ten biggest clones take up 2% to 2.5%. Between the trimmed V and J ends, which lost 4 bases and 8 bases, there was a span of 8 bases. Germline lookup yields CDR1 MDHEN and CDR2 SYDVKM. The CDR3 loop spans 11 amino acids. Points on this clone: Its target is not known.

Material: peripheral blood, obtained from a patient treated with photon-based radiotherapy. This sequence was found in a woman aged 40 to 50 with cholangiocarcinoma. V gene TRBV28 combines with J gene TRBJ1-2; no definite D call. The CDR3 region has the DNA TGTGCCAGCAGTTCTCCAGTAGGCTACACCTTC. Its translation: CASSSPVGYTF.